The clone carrying this TCR beta chain was counted at least ten times. Its target is not known. V lost 3 bases and J lost 6, with 8 bases in between. This CDR3 region has 13 residues. Germline V lookup: CDR1 LNHNV, CDR2 YYDKDF (reference sequence). The data originate from a study of regulatory T cells in long-lasting Graves disease. The TCR beta library used iRepertoire HTBI primers with Arm-PCR amplification of CDR3. TCRdb itself ran the multiplex PCR reads through MiXCR, one entry per CDR3 protein. The sample lists about 470,000 distinct CDR3 sequences; around 21% were seen once. This sample's time point: persistent/refractory GD, antithyroid drugs over 5 years with positive TRAb. The TCR library was made from RNA that had been extracted from PBMCs in TRIzol. Overall study findings and caveats: The analysis examined peripheral blood only and excluded thyroid tissue.

This chain connects TRBV15 to TRBJ1-4, with unresolved D. The receptor was isolated from a female donor with Graves disease. The starting material was peripheral blood mononuclear cells (PBMCs), obtained when the disease was refractory, from a patient treated with antithyroid drugs. The CDR3 reads CATSSSMDEKLFF. The DNA for the CDR3 is TGTGCCACCAGCAGCAGCATGGATGAAAAACTGTTTTTT.